The present T cell receptor (beta chain) was sequenced within a study of T cells after yellow fever vaccination. General study points: Peaking faster, on day 5 versus 15, the secondary response was nonetheless weaker. A small proportion of clonotypes was detected in both the CD4 and CD8 compartments. The booster saw the reappearance of most primary-vaccination clones (around 95% CD4, 88% CD8).

Universal primer sites and UMIs were introduced during 5'RACE template-switching synthesis of TCR cDNA. Via MiXCR, TCRdb re-called the 5' RACE reads, giving one row per CDR3 protein. The data contain 230,000 or so distinct CDR3 sequences, roughly 6.8% of them singletons. V lost 5 bases to trimming and J lost 2 bases, with 16 bases between them. The CDR3 sequence is 15 residues long. The germline CDR1 and CDR2 sequences are MNHNS and SASEGT. In its sample, this clonotype was seen many times. The target antigen is unknown. The sequence came from a man aged 30 to 45 who received the YFV17D yellow fever vaccine. V usage is TRBV6-1 and J usage is TRBJ2-7, with D possibly TRBD1 on 6 matching bases. The specimen was CD4+ T cells sorted from PBMCs, collected on the day of the yellow fever booster vaccination. The CDR3 here is CASSRNRARAYEQYF. CDR3 in DNA: TGTGCCAGCAGTCGAAACAGGGCCAGGGCCTACGAGCAGTACTTC.